This T cell receptor beta chain was sequenced during a study of blood T cell repertoires in COVID-19. Sequencing was performed with immunoSEQ multiplex PCR; in TCRdb, only in-frame clones are kept and a portion is missing. The sample records under 300,000 clones, more than 75% being singletons. The germline CDR1 and CDR2 sequences are SEHNR and FQNEAQ (reference sequence). This CDR3 is built from 13 residues. Trimming took off 3 bases at V and 0 bases at J, with 5 bases between the two ends. Notes on this clone: Other DNA sequences in the same sample also yield this CDR3.

The rearrangement uses TRBV7-9 and TRBJ1-1, with D maybe TRBD1 (5 bases). This sequence originates from a woman in her seventies with active or convalescent COVID-19. Material for sequencing was peripheral blood. CDR3 in DNA: TGTGCCAGCAGCTTGACAGTGAACACTGAAGCTTTCTTT. Its protein is CASSLTVNTEAFF.